This TCR beta chain was obtained from a study of T cells in Graves' hyperthyroidism and ophthalmopathy. Study-wide background: Peripheral blood sampling occurred at initial diagnosis, before any treatment. Study-level points and caveats: Blood samples included most of the expanded thyroid clonotypes exceeding 0.001. A model of 13 V-J pairs discriminated ophthalmopathy from stable hyperthyroidism.

This CDR3 has 15 residues. Germline CDR1 reads SGHAT; CDR2 reads FQNNGV. V lost 3 bases, J lost 14 bases, and 8 bases stayed unmatched. Regions amplified from RNA transcripts were the TCR beta CDR3 regions. First-round RT-PCR targeting the TCR CDR3 was performed with the HTBI primer set. From the multiplex PCR reads, TCRdb called clonotypes with MiXCR, one entry per CDR3 protein. Altogether under 300,000 distinct CDR3 sequences are present, about 14% being singletons, with the ten largest covering 6% to 8%. Patients showing uncontrolled infection, other autoimmune disease, pregnancy or lactation were ineligible. This clonotype was seen many times. Its antigen is currently unknown.

This TCR was recovered from a woman in her twenties or thirties with Graves' hyperthyroidism that later progressed to Graves' ophthalmopathy. This chain links TRBV11-2 with TRBJ1-6, with TRBD1 matching 12 bases. Sequencing input: blood. CDR3 sequence reads: CASSFGTGGRQTLHF. The CDR3 DNA is TGTGCCAGCAGCTTTGGGACAGGGGGCCGGCAAACCCTCCACTTT.